Shown below are 23 T cell receptor beta chains from a single sample sequenced in a study of blood T cell repertoires in COVID-19. Data came from immunoSEQ multiplex PCR; TCRdb stores just in-frame clones and leaves some out. The table has tens of thousands of clones, 75% to 90% seen once; the top ten hold around 7.7%. Source material: peripheral blood. The receptors shown here come from a human donor with active COVID-19. The donor label of this sample is uncertain.

This chain connects TRBV7-8 to TRBJ1-1, with 7 bases aligning to TRBD1. J gave up 3 bases and V 5 bases, and 9 bases lay outside the gene matches. Germline V gene lookup returns CDR1 SGHVS and CDR2 FQNEAQ. This CDR3 is 15 amino acids long. This CDR3 reads CASSPRGQQDTEAFF. The DNA for the CDR3 is TGTGCCAGCAGCCCAAGGGGGCAGCAGGACACTGAAGCTTTCTTT.

In DNA, the CDR3 is TGTGCCAGCAGCTCCCTAGGGGGTCGAGGAGATACGCAGTATTTT. Protein: CASSSLGGRGDTQYF. This chain links TRBV7-6 with TRBJ2-3, with D maybe TRBD1 (6 bases). Trimming took 4 bases from V and 5 from J, leaving 16 bases between them. The length of the CDR3 is 15 residues. Germline values: CDR1 SGHVS, CDR2 FNYEAQ. Supplemented by reference TRBV7-6 and TRBJ2-3, the full variable domain reads GAGVSQSPRYKVTKRGQDVALRCDPISGHVSLYWYRQALGQGPEFLTYFNYEAQQDKSGLPNDRFSAERPEGSISTLTIQRTEQRDSAMYRCASSSLGGRGDTQYFGPGTRLTVL.

The V call is TRBV7-9, the J call TRBJ2-3, with a weak D call TRBD2 (5 bases). The germline V gene has CDR1 SEHNR and CDR2 FQNEAQ (reference sequence). V lost 0 bases and J lost 3, with 7 bases in between. The CDR3 spans 14 residues. The CDR3, as DNA: TGTGCCAGCAGCTTAGCAGGCGGGACAGATACGCAGTATTTT. Its protein is CASSLAGGTDTQYF.

The chain links TRBV5-1 to TRBJ2-7, with 10 bases identical to TRBD2. Trimming took 2 bases from V and 4 from J; bases not matched to a gene: 6. CDR3 length equals 15 residues. The germline V gene has CDR1 SGHRS and CDR2 YFSETQ. As DNA, the CDR3 is TGCGCCAGCAGCTTCTCCACTAGCGGGACGTACGAGCAGTACTTC. Residues: CASSFSTSGTYEQYF.

This chain joins TRBV7-2 and TRBJ2-3, with 12 bases matching TRBD2. Germline V CDR1 and CDR2: SGHTA, FQGNSA. V trimming: 3 bases; J trimming: 4 bases; junction bases outside the gene matches: 2. The CDR3 totals 15 residues. CDR3 residues: CASSFLAGGSDTQYF. In DNA form, the CDR3 reads TGTGCCAGCAGCTTTCTAGCGGGAGGGTCAGATACGCAGTATTTT.

The V gene is TRBV6-1, the J gene TRBJ2-6; 7 bases fit TRBD1. V shed 4 bases and J 0 bases; nucleotides not matched to a gene: 9. The CDR3 runs 18 residues. Germline loops: CDR1 MNHNS, CDR2 SASEGT. This CDR3 reads CASSVTTGLGSGANVLTF. The CDR3 DNA sequence: TGTGCCAGCAGTGTAACGACAGGGTTGGGCTCTGGGGCCAACGTCCTGACTTTC.

This clone was seen once. The CDR3 sequence is CSASRLAGTDTQYF. The DNA for the CDR3 is TGCAGTGCTAGTCGACTAGCTGGCACAGATACGCAGTATTTT. This sequence joins TRBV20-1 and TRBJ2-3; 7 positions match TRBD2. This CDR3 has 14 residues. Germline V gene lookup returns CDR1 DFQATT and CDR2 SNEGSKA (reference sequence). Trimming at V came to 3 bases and at J to 1 base, leaving 4 bases not matched to a gene.

The rearrangement joins TRBV27 to TRBJ2-4, with D unclear. Trimming took 5 bases from V and 7 from J, leaving 12 bases between them. The CDR3 runs 13 residues. Germline-derived CDR1 and CDR2 are MNHEY and SMNVEV (reference sequence). CDR3 DNA sequence: TGTGCCAGCAGTCCCCCCGCGCGGAACATTCAGTACTTC. It yields the protein CASSPPARNIQYF.

This clone was picked up one time. The V and J genes are TRBV11-2 and TRBJ2-6; 7 nucleotides match TRBD1. In germline, CDR1 is SGHAT, CDR2 FQNNGV. V was pared by 1 base and J by 0 bases, with 9 bases of the junction left unmatched. The CDR3 consists of 19 residues. CDR3 nucleotides: TGTGCCAGCAGCTTAGTAAGGGGACAGACCTTCTCTGGGGCCAACGTCCTGACTTTC. Amino acid sequence: CASSLVRGQTFSGANVLTF. Full variable domain (rest looked up from reference TRBV11-2 and TRBJ2-6): EAGVAQSPRYKIIEKRQSVAFWCNPISGHATLYWYQQILGQGPKLLIQFQNNGVVDDSQLPKDRFSAERLKGVDSTLKIQPAKLEDSAVYLCASSLVRGQTFSGANVLTFGAGSRLTVL.

The chain carries TRBV7-9 and TRBJ2-3; the match to TRBD2 covers 8 bases. The CDR3 consists of 16 residues. The germline CDR1 and CDR2 sequences are SEHNR and FQNEAQ (reference sequence). V was pared by 0 bases and J by 6 bases, with 8 bases of the junction left unmatched. CDR3 loop: CASSLATGGKQDTQYF. In nucleotides, the CDR3 is TGTGCCAGCAGCTTAGCGACGGGGGGGAAGCAGGATACGCAGTATTTT.

The chain combines TRBV7-3 with TRBJ2-2; D is possibly TRBD2 (5 bases). The CDR3 has 16 amino acids. Germline V gene data show CDR1 as SGHTA and CDR2 as FQGTGA. V was shortened by 6 bases and J by 0 bases, with 14 bases between the two germline ends. CDR3 in DNA: TGTGCCAGCAGGGCAGGACTGCTCTCGAACACCGGGGAGCTGTTTTTT. It codes for CASRAGLLSNTGELFF.

This sequence joins TRBV24-1 and TRBJ2-2; weak D call: TRBD2 (6 bases). Per germline, CDR1 KGHDR and CDR2 SFDVKD. The V end was cut by 4 bases, the J end by 10 bases, with 15 bases between. This CDR3 has 14 residues. The CDR3 spells CATSDRDSTPELFF. As DNA, the CDR3 is TGTGCCACCAGTGACCGGGACTCCACACCGGAGCTGTTTTTT.

The chain is built from TRBV7-9 and TRBJ2-5; 9 bases agree with TRBD2. CDR1 and CDR2 (germline): SEHNR, FQNEAQ (reference sequence). CDR3 length equals 16 residues. With V trimmed by 5 bases and J by 5 bases, 12 bases remained unmatched. The CDR3 region is CASSAWNGGGAETQYF. The CDR3 coding sequence is TGTGCCAGCAGCGCTTGGAACGGCGGGGGGGCCGAGACCCAGTACTTC.

This chain connects TRBV7-2 to TRBJ2-3, with 7 positions matching TRBD2. The germline CDR1 and CDR2 sequences are SGHTA and FQGNSA. The CDR3 is made up of 15 amino acids. Germline trimming cut 1 base from V and 2 bases from J; bases unmatched to any gene: 3. The CDR3 sequence is CASSLDSGATDTQYF. The CDR3 region has the DNA TGTGCCAGCAGCTTAGACAGCGGGGCCACAGATACGCAGTATTTT.

The V call is TRBV19, the J call TRBJ1-1; D perhaps matches TRBD1 (6 bases). From germline, CDR1 is LNHDA and CDR2 SQIVND (reference sequence). The CDR3 is made up of 16 amino acids. Trimming shortened V by 5 bases and J by 1 base, and 17 bases separated the two germline ends. CDR3 residues: CASSSSTGNRNTEAFF. In nucleotides, the CDR3 is TGTGCCAGTAGTTCATCTACAGGGAACCGGAACACTGAAGCTTTCTTT.

The chain carries TRBV19 and TRBJ2-7, with D maybe TRBD1 (6 bases). Germline CDR1 and CDR2: LNHDA and SQIVND (reference sequence). The length of the CDR3 is 11 residues. Trimming took 10 bases from V and 2 from J, leaving 9 bases between them. CDR3 protein: CAKQGTYEQYF. CDR3 DNA: TGTGCCAAACAGGGTACCTACGAGCAGTACTTC.

This chain links TRBV7-8 with TRBJ1-1, with a possible D match to TRBD1 (6 bases). CDR1 is SGHVS, CDR2 FQNEAQ, per germline. The CDR3 loop spans 13 amino acids. V gave up 6 bases and J gave up 1 base, with 9 bases separating them. CDR3 sequence (DNA): TGTGCCAGCAGGATACAGGGGAACACTGAAGCTTTCTTT. This codes for CASRIQGNTEAFF.

This chain joins TRBV7-2 and TRBJ1-2, with 7 bases matching TRBD1. The CDR3 extends over 14 amino acids. Trimming at V came to 5 bases and at J to 5 bases, leaving 8 bases not matched to a gene. CDR1 SGHTA and CDR2 FQGNSA come from the germline V gene. In nucleotides, the CDR3 is TGTGCCAGCAGCGCCATACAGGGGATTTATGGCTACACCTTC. Residues: CASSAIQGIYGYTF.

For the CDR3, the DNA is TGTGCCAGCAGCTGGACAGGGCCTGGGGCCAACGTCCTGACTTTC. This encodes CASSWTGPGANVLTF. This chain uses TRBV6-6 with TRBJ2-6, with 8 bases that match TRBD1. With V trimmed by 6 bases and J by 2 bases, 3 bases remained unmatched. The germline V gene has CDR1 MNHNY and CDR2 SVGAGI (reference sequence). The CDR3 runs 15 residues.

This clone was seen a single time. The J gene is TRBJ2-1, the V gene TRBV28; 7 bases line up with TRBD1. The V and J ends lost 6 bases and 1 base, in that order; junction bases with no gene match: 9. The CDR3 totals 16 residues. Germline V lookup: CDR1 MDHEN, CDR2 SYDVKM. The CDR3 loop reads CASSFTGARSYNEQFF. DNA of the CDR3: TGTGCCAGCAGCTTCACAGGGGCCCGTTCCTACAATGAGCAGTTCTTC.

This rearrangement joins TRBV5-5 to TRBJ2-3, with 9 positions matching TRBD2. CDR1 and CDR2 from the germline V gene are SGHKS and YYEKEE (reference sequence). The CDR3 has 15 residues. V shed 0 bases and J 4 bases; nucleotides not matched to a gene: 3. The CDR3 spells CASSLAAGGPDTQYF. CDR3 nucleotide sequence: TGTGCCAGCAGCTTGGCGGCGGGAGGGCCAGATACGCAGTATTTT.

The table lists this clone with a count of one. The chain employs TRBV3-1 (or the pseudogene TRBV3-2) and TRBJ1-1, with a tentative D call TRBD1 (5 bases). This CDR3 spans 17 amino acids. Germline V gene lookup returns CDR1 LGHDT and CDR2 YNNKEL (reference sequence). Trimming took 5 bases from V and 0 from J, leaving 19 bases between them. The DNA of the CDR3 is TGTGCCAGCAGCGCAGGGCCCCCGGATCGGGTGAACACTGAAGCTTTCTTT. Protein product: CASSAGPPDRVNTEAFF.

The J gene is TRBJ1-2, the V gene TRBV5-5; TRBD1 matches 9 bases. V shed 0 bases and J 4 bases; nucleotides not matched to a gene: 4. The CDR3 loop spans 15 amino acids. The germline gives CDR1 SGHKS, CDR2 YYEKEE (reference sequence). The CDR3, as DNA: TGTGCCAGCAGCTTGGACAGGGGGCGTTCCTATGGCTACACCTTC. It specifies CASSLDRGRSYGYTF.